This T cell receptor (beta chain) is from a study of T cell responses to AZD1222 COVID-19 vaccine. Study findings and constraints: Mapped onto spike, vaccine-associated CD4 TCRs spanned it and were dominant at 160-218 and 743-854. The sample set comprised mostly white British donors with more females, and clonal diversity was possibly underestimated. Receipt of two AZD1222 doses was followed by a rise in Spike-specific TCR breadth and depth. Only five or six AZD1222 recipients tested seropositive at baseline.

Worth noting for this clone: Its antigen is still unknown.

The CDR3 has 16 amino acids. J gave up 3 bases and V 5 bases, and 5 bases lay outside the gene matches. CDR1 and CDR2 from the germline V gene are SEHNR and FQNEAQ (reference sequence). Generated by immunoSEQ multiplex PCR, the TCRdb table keeps only in-frame clones and is missing some. The sample lists 160,000 or so clones, 94% occurring once. Sequences were derived from peripheral blood, sampled 28 days after the second AZD1222 dose. The chain has TRBV7-9 and TRBJ2-3, with 13 bases identical to TRBD2. The clonotype originates from an adult who received the AZD1222 COVID-19 vaccine. The CDR3 bases are TGTGCCAGCAGCCCCCGGACTAGCGGGAGTACAGATACGCAGTATTTT. Translation: CASSPRTSGSTDTQYF. Full variable domain (missing parts from reference TRBV7-9 and TRBJ2-3): DTGVSQNPRHKITKRGQNVTFRCDPISEHNRLYWYRQTLGQGPEFLTYFQNEAQLEKSRLLSDRFSAERPKGSFSTLEIQRTEQGDSAMYLCASSPRTSGSTDTQYFGPGTRLTVL.